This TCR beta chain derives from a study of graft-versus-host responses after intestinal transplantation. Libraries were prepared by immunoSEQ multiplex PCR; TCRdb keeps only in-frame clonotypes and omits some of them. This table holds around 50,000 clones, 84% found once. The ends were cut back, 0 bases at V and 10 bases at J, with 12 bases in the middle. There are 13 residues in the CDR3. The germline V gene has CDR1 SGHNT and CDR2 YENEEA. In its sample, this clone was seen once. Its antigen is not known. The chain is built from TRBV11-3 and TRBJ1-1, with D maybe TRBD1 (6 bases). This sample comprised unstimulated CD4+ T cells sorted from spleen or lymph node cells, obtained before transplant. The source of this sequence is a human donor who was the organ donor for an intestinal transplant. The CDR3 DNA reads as TGTGCCAGCAGCTTAGAAGGGGGTTTCGGAGCTTTCTTT. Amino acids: CASSLEGGFGAFF. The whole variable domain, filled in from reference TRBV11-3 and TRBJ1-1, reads EAGVVQSPRYKIIEKKQPVAFWCNPISGHNTLYWYLQNLGQGPELLIRYENEEAVDDSQLPKDRFSAERLKGVDSTLKIQPAELGDSAVYLCASSLEGGFGAFFGQGTRLTVV.